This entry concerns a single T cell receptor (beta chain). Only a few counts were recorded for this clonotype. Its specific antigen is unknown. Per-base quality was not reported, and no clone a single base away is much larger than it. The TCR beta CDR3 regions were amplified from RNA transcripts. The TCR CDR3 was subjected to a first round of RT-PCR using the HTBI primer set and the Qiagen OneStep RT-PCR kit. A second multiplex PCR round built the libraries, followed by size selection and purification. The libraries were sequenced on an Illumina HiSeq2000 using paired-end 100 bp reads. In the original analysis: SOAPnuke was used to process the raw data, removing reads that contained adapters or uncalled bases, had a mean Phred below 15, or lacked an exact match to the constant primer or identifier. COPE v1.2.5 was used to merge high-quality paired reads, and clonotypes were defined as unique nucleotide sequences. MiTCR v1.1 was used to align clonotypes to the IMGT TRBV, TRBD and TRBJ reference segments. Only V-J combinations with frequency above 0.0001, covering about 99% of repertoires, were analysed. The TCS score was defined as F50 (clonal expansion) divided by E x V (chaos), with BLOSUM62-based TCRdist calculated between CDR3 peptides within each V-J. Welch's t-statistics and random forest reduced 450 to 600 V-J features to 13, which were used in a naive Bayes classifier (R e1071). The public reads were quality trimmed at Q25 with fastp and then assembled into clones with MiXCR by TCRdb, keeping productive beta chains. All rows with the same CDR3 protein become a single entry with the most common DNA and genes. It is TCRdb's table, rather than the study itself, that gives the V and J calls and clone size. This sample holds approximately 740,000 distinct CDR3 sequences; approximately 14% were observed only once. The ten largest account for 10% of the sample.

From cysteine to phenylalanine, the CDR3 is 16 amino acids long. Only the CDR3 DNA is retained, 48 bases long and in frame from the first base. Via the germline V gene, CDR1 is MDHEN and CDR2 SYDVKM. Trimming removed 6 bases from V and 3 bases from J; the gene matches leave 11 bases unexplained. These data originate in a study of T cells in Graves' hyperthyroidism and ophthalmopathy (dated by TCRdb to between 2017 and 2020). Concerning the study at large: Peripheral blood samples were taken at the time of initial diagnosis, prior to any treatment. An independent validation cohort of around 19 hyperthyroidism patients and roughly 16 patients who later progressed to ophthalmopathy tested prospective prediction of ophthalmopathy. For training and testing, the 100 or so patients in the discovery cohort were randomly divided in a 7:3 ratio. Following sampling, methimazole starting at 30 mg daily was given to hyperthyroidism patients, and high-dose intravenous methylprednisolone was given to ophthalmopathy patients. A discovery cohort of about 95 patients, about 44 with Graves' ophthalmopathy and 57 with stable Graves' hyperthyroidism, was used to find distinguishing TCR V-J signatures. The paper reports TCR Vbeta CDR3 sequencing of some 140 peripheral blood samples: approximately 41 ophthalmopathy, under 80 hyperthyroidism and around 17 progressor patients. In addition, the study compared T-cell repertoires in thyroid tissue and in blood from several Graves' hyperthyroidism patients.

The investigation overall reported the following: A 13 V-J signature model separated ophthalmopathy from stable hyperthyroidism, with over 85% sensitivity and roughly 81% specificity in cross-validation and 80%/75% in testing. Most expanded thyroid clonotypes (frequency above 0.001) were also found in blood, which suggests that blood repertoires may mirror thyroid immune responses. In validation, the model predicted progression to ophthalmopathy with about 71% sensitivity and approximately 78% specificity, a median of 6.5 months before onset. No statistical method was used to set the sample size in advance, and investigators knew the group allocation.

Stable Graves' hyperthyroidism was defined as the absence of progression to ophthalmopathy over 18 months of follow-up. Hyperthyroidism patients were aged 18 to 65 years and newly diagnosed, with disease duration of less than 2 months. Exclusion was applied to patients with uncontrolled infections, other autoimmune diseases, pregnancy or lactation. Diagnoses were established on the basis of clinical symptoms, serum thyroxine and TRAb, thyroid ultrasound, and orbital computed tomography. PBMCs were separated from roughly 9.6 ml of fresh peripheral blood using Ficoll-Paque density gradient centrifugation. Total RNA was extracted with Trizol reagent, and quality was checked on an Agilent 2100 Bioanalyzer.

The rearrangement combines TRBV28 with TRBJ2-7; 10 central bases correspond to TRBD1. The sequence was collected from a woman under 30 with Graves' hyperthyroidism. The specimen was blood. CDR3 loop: CASRGPSGTGVYEQYF. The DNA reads TGTGCCAGCAGAGGCCCCTCCGGGACAGGGGTCTACGAGCAGTACTTC.